This T cell receptor beta chain is from a study of read filtering for tumor transcriptome and immune sequencing. Whole-study context: R-ISS stage counts were about eight for I, 15 to 20 for II, roughly seven for III. RNA-seq yielded only roughly 75 to 1,300 TCR reads, IR-seq about 4.05 to 11 million.

This clonotype was seen more than once but under ten times. Sampling of bone marrow took place during active disease in every patient. The V gene end was trimmed by 6 bases and the J gene end by 2 bases; junction bases not matched to a gene: 3. CDR3 length: 15 amino acids. The library was built from about 400 ng RNA with molecular barcoded adaptors for alpha/delta and beta/gamma chains. TCRdb reprocessed the reads with MiXCR, giving one entry per CDR3 protein. The sample yields 90,000 to 95,000 distinct CDR3 sequences, around a fifth seen once. V usage is TRBV12-3 or TRBV12-4 and J usage is TRBJ2-3; 12 bases are shared with TRBD2. Sequences were obtained from a population of CD138-negative cells sorted from bone marrow. The origin of this receptor is a donor at least 40 years old with multiple myeloma. The CDR3, as DNA: TGTGCCAGCAGGACTAGCGGGGGCTTCACAGATACGCAGTATTTT. This codes for CASRTSGGFTDTQYF.